Following are 23 T cell receptor beta chains from one sample sequenced in a study of blood T cell repertoires in COVID-19. Sequencing used immunoSEQ multiplex PCR; TCRdb keeps in-frame clones, though not all of them. Here the sample spans about 430,000 clones, about 88% being singletons. The sequenced sample consisted of PBMCs or T cells enriched from blood (not recorded which). These receptors were taken from a woman aged 18-30 years who had been exposed to COVID-19.

The chain is built from TRBV13 and TRBJ2-1; 9 bases agree with TRBD1. Germline V gene lookup returns CDR1 PRHDT and CDR2 FYEKMQ (reference sequence). CDR3 length: 16 residues. With V trimmed by 5 bases and J by 5 bases, 10 bases remained unmatched. The CDR3 DNA reads as TGTGCCAGCAGCCCAGCCGGGACAGGGAACAACAATGAGCAGTTCTTC. Translated, it gives CASSPAGTGNNNEQFF.

The chain has TRBV27 and TRBJ2-7; D unclear. The germline V and J ends were trimmed by 3 bases and 3 bases, with 6 bases remaining between them. Looked up from germline, CDR1 is MNHEY and CDR2 is SMNVEV (reference sequence). The length of the CDR3 is 12 residues. The CDR3 DNA follows: TGTGCCAGCAGTTTTCTAGGCTACGAGCAGTACTTC. It is translated as CASSFLGYEQYF.

As concerns this clone: At one boundary the junction diverges from the germline segment, which might be a read error. V gene TRBV5-1 combines with J gene TRBJ2-5; D may be TRBD2 (5 bases). This CDR3 has 13 residues. Germline CDR1 reads SGHRS; CDR2 reads YFSETQ. The DNA of the CDR3 is TGCGCCAGCAGCTCTGGCCCCCGGGATCGCTCGCACTTC. Translating gives CASSSGPRDRSHF.

V gene TRBV6-4 combines with J gene TRBJ1-1; TRBD1 might be the D (5 bases). Germline lookup yields CDR1 MRHNA and CDR2 SNTAGT. V was shortened by 7 bases and J by 1 base, with 16 bases between the two germline ends. The CDR3 covers 15 residues. CDR3 residues: CASTRAGTGNTEAFF. CDR3 in DNA: TGTGCCAGCACGAGAGCCGGGACTGGGAACACTGAAGCTTTCTTT.

The chain employs TRBV18 and TRBJ2-4; 8 nucleotides agree with TRBD1. This CDR3 is 15 amino acids long. With V trimmed by 5 bases and J by 6 bases, 9 bases remained unmatched. Germline V CDR1 and CDR2: KGHSH, LQKENI. CDR3 sequence reads: CASSAGQGELNIQYF. CDR3 bases: TGTGCCAGCTCAGCCGGACAGGGTGAGCTAAACATTCAGTACTTC.

The chain employs TRBV27 and TRBJ1-1, with TRBD1 matching over 8 bases. This CDR3 is 14 amino acids long. Germline CDR1 reads MNHEY; CDR2 reads SMNVEV (reference sequence). With V trimmed by 6 bases and J by 5 bases, 8 bases remained unmatched. CDR3 in amino acids: CASSRDRGKTEAFF. The CDR3 bases are TGTGCCAGCAGCCGCGACAGGGGAAAAACTGAAGCTTTCTTT.

The chain recombines TRBV3-1 (or the pseudogene TRBV3-2) with TRBJ1-1, with D hard to call. Trimming pared 0 bases from V and 9 bases from J, leaving 5 bases between. Germline V lookup: CDR1 LGHDT, CDR2 YNNKEL (reference sequence). The CDR3 consists of 11 residues. Here the CDR3 DNA reads TGTGCCAGCAGCCAAGACAAAAAAGCTTTCTTT. Translating gives CASSQDKKAFF.

The chain uses TRBV20-1 and TRBJ2-1; D unclear. The CDR3 is made up of 14 amino acids. Trimming took 3 bases from V and 9 from J, leaving 18 bases between them. CDR1 and CDR2 from the germline V gene are DFQATT and SNEGSKA (reference sequence). CDR3 amino acids: CSASEQFGASEQFF. CDR3 bases: TGCAGTGCTAGTGAACAGTTCGGTGCCAGTGAGCAGTTCTTC.

The V gene is TRBV27, the J gene TRBJ1-2; D is perhaps TRBD1 (6 bases). Trimming cost V 5 bases and J 7 bases, with 20 bases left between them. Germline V gives CDR1 MNHEY, CDR2 SMNVEV (reference sequence). The CDR3 contains 15 residues. CDR3 in DNA: TGTGCCAGCAGTCCAGCCGACAGGTTGTCTTTTGGCTACACCTTC. It yields the protein CASSPADRLSFGYTF.

The chain joins TRBV24-1 to TRBJ2-1, with D perhaps matching TRBD2 (5 bases). Between the trimmed V and J ends, which lost 2 bases and 0 bases, there was a span of 10 bases. Germline values: CDR1 KGHDR, CDR2 SFDVKD. This CDR3 is built from 16 residues. The CDR3 spells CATSDYGVTSYNEQFF. The CDR3 coding sequence is TGTGCCACCAGTGATTACGGGGTGACCTCCTACAATGAGCAGTTCTTC.

J is TRBJ2-3 and V is TRBV27, with 7 bases lining up with TRBD2. The CDR3 contains 15 residues. CDR1 is MNHEY, CDR2 SMNVEV, per germline (reference sequence). Trimming cost V 6 bases and J 2 bases; bases outside gene matches: 8. As DNA, the CDR3 is TGTGCCAGCAGGGTGGCGGGAGAGCCCACAGATACGCAGTATTTT. It encodes CASRVAGEPTDTQYF.

The chain employs TRBV4-2 and TRBJ1-3; the match to TRBD1 covers 7 bases. Germline CDR1 is LGHNA and CDR2 is YNFKEQ. V was pared by 0 bases and J by 0 bases, with 11 bases of the junction left unmatched. The CDR3 loop spans 19 amino acids. CDR3 sequence: CASSQDRAVQGYSGNTIYF. Here the CDR3 DNA reads TGTGCCAGCAGCCAAGATCGGGCCGTACAGGGGTACTCTGGAAACACCATATATTTT.

The rearrangement links TRBV28 to TRBJ2-2, with 11 bases lining up with TRBD2. V lost 5 bases to trimming and J lost 1 base; unmatched junction nucleotides: 9. There are 18 residues in the CDR3. The germline gives CDR1 MDHEN, CDR2 SYDVKM. The CDR3 loop reads CASSARGSGRVNTGELFF. In DNA form, the CDR3 reads TGTGCCAGCAGTGCCCGTGGTAGCGGGAGGGTGAACACCGGGGAGCTGTTTTTT.

CDR3 in DNA: TGTGCCAGCAGCTTGGGTAGCGGGACCTCCTACGAGCAGTACTTC. The encoded protein is CASSLGSGTSYEQYF. J is TRBJ2-7 and V is TRBV13; 8 nucleotides match TRBD2. Germline CDR1 and CDR2: PRHDT and FYEKMQ (reference sequence). The junction had 4 bases not matched to a gene; V was cut back by 3 bases and J by 0 bases. The CDR3 is 15 amino acids.

V is TRBV6-5 and J is TRBJ1-1; a weak D match, TRBD1 (5 bases). Germline V gene lookup returns CDR1 MNHEY and CDR2 SVGAGI. The CDR3 contains 12 residues. V lost 4 bases, J lost 7 bases, and 10 bases lay in between. The CDR3 protein is CASSWGGDEAFF. The CDR3 DNA sequence: TGTGCCAGCAGTTGGGGGGGTGATGAAGCTTTCTTT.

The V and J genes are TRBV5-1 and TRBJ1-2; TRBD1 aligns across 12 bases. The ends lost 4 bases at V and 4 bases at J; junction bases unmatched: 8. The V gene's germline CDR1 is SGHRS and CDR2 YFSETQ. The CDR3 is 16 amino acids. CDR3 amino acids: CASSRGQGAPTYGYTF. The CDR3 bases are TGCGCCAGCAGCCGGGGACAGGGGGCGCCCACCTATGGCTACACCTTC.

This clone has just a few counts. The genes are TRBV6-1 and TRBJ2-2; TRBD2 matches 15 bases. This CDR3 has 20 amino acids. Trimming removed 2 bases from V and 1 base from J; junction bases left unmatched: 8. The V gene's germline CDR1 is MNHNS and CDR2 SASEGT. CDR3 loop: CASSETRTSGRDRNTGELFF. The CDR3 nucleotides read TGTGCCAGCAGTGAAACGCGGACTAGCGGGAGGGACCGGAACACCGGGGAGCTGTTTTTT.

This rearrangement joins TRBV7-2 to TRBJ1-1, with D unclear. The CDR3 contains 14 residues. CDR1 SGHTA and CDR2 FQGNSA come from the germline V gene. Trimming removed 3 bases at V and 6 bases at J, with 14 bases between. The CDR3 DNA is TGTGCCAGCAGCTTTAACAGTCCCTTTTCTGAAGCTTTCTTT. This sequence encodes CASSFNSPFSEAFF.

J is TRBJ2-3 and V is TRBV3-1 (or the pseudogene TRBV3-2), with 13 bases that match TRBD2. Germline V gives CDR1 LGHDT, CDR2 YNNKEL (reference sequence). The ends lost 3 bases at V and 4 bases at J; junction bases unmatched: 13. The CDR3 spans 19 residues. The DNA for the CDR3 is TGTGCCAGCAGCCAGATATCCGGGACTAGCGGGGTGGGGGCAGATACGCAGTATTTT. Protein product: CASSQISGTSGVGADTQYF.

The gene calls are TRBV3-1 (or the pseudogene TRBV3-2) and TRBJ2-4, with 12 bases identical to TRBD2. Germline-derived CDR1 and CDR2 are LGHDT and YNNKEL (reference sequence). The CDR3 extends over 16 amino acids. The V and J ends lost 1 base and 4 bases, in that order; junction bases with no gene match: 2. CDR3: CASSQVLAGGKNIQYF. The CDR3 DNA reads TGTGCCAGCAGCCAAGTCCTAGCGGGGGGGAAAAACATTCAGTACTTC.

This clone appeared a few times. The chain uses TRBV24-1 and TRBJ2-2; 7 bases are a match to TRBD2. Looked up from germline, CDR1 is KGHDR and CDR2 is SFDVKD. The CDR3 is 18 amino acids. The ends lost 0 bases at V and 4 bases at J; junction bases unmatched: 10. This CDR3 reads CATSDLRTGTTITGELFF. CDR3 DNA: TGTGCCACCAGTGATTTGCGAACCGGGACTACAATCACCGGGGAGCTGTTTTTT.

This clone came up a few times. CDR3 region: CATLTQGWLSNQPQHF. DNA for the CDR3: TGTGCCACCCTCACACAGGGATGGTTAAGCAATCAGCCCCAGCATTTT. The V and J genes are TRBV6-4 and TRBJ1-5; possibly TRBD1 for D (6 bases). The CDR3 runs 16 residues. Deletions cut 10 bases from V and 1 base from J, with 20 bases between. In germline, CDR1 is MRHNA, CDR2 SNTAGT.

Of note for this clone: Different DNA sequences within this sample yield the same CDR3. The chain links TRBV5-1 to TRBJ1-2; 8 bases line up with TRBD1. Germline CDR1 is SGHRS and CDR2 is YFSETQ. CDR3 size: 14 residues. Losses at the gene ends were 4 bases for V and 1 base for J; bases not matched to a gene: 3. CDR3 region: CASSPTGDNYGYTF. For the CDR3, the DNA is TGCGCCAGCAGCCCGACAGGGGATAACTATGGCTACACCTTC.